This passage covers 2 T cell receptor beta chains from one sample sequenced in a study of patients and donors after allogeneic stem cell transplantation. TCRdb passed the RT-PCR reads through MiXCR, listing each CDR3 protein once. The sample consists of roughly 2,500 distinct CDR3 sequences, approximately 4% of them appearing once. Sequences were obtained from blood, either unsorted or a sorted T cell fraction (not recorded which). The receptors here all came from a human donor who was either an allogeneic HSCT recipient or a stem cell or donor lymphocyte infusion donor (not recorded which). It is not recorded whose cells these are; they may come from a transplant donor.

There are many counts of this clonotype. The chain joins TRBV7-2 to TRBJ1-4; D is unclear. V lost 0 bases to trimming and J lost 8 bases, with 10 bases between them. This CDR3 spans 14 amino acids. CDR1 is SGHTA, CDR2 FQGNSA, per germline. DNA for the CDR3: TGTGCCAGCAGCTTAGCGACGGGGTCGGAAAAACTGTTTTTT. Encoded protein: CASSLATGSEKLFF.

This clonotype was detected a few times. The chain recombines TRBV29-1 with TRBJ2-3; 10 nucleotides align to TRBD1. The CDR3 sequence is 18 residues long. Trimming removed 6 bases from V and 1 base from J; junction bases left unmatched: 16. The germline V gene encodes CDR1 SQVTM and CDR2 ANQGSEA. The CDR3 is CSVGQGQEVPGGTDTQYF. DNA of the CDR3: TGCAGCGTGGGACAGGGGCAGGAGGTCCCTGGGGGCACAGATACGCAGTATTTT.